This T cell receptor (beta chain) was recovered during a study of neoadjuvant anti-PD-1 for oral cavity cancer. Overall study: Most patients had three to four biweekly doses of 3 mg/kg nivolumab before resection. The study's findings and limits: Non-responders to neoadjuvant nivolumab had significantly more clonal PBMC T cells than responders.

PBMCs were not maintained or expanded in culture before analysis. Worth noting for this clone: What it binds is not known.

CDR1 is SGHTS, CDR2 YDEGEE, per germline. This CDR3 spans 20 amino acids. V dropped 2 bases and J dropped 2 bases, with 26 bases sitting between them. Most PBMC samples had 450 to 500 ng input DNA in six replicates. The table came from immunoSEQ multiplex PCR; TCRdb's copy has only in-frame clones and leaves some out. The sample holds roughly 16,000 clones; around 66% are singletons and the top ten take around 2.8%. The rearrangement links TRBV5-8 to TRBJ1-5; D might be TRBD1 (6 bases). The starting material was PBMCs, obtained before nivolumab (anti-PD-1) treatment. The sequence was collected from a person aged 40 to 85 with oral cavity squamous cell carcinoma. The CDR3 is CASSLGRIALGRQGNQPQHF. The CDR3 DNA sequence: TGTGCCAGCAGCTTAGGCCGAATCGCTCTCGGGAGACAGGGCAATCAGCCCCAGCATTTT.